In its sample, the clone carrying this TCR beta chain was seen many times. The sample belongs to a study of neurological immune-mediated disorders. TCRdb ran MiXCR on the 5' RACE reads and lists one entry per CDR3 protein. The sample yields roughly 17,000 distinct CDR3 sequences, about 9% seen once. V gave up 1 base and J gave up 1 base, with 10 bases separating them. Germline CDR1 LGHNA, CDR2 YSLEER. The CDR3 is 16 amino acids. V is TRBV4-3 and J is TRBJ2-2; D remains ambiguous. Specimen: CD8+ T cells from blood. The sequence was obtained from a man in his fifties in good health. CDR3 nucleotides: TGCGCCAGCAGCCAAGTCCCAGGTGTGAACACCGGGGAGCTGTTTTTT. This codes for CASSQVPGVNTGELFF.